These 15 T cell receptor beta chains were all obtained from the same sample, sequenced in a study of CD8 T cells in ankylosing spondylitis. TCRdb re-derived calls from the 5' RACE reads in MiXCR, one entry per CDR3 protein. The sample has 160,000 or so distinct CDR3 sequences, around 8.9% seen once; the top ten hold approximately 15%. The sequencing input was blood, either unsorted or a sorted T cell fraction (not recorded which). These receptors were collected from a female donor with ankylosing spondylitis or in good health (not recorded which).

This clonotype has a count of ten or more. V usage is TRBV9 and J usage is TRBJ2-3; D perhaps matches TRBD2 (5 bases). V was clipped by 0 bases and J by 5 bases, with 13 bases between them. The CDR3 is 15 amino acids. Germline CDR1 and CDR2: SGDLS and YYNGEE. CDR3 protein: CASSVVGEPGDTQYF. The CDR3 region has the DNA TGTGCCAGCAGCGTAGTGGGAGAGCCAGGAGATACGCAGTATTTT.

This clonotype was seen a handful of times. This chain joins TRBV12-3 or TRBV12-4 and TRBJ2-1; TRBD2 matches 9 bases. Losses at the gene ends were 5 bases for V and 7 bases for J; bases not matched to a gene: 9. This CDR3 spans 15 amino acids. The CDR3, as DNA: TGTGCCAGCAGTCCGGCGGGAGGGGTGGGGAATGAGCAGTTCTTC. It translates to CASSPAGGVGNEQFF.

The CDR3 region is CASSAAVGSEQFF. For the CDR3, the DNA is TGTGCCAGCAGTGCCGCCGTGGGAAGTGAGCAGTTCTTC. V gene TRBV6-1 combines with J gene TRBJ2-1; D remains ambiguous. There are 13 residues in the CDR3. The germline V gene encodes CDR1 MNHNS and CDR2 SASEGT. Trimming left V 4 bases short and J 9 bases short, with 13 bases between.

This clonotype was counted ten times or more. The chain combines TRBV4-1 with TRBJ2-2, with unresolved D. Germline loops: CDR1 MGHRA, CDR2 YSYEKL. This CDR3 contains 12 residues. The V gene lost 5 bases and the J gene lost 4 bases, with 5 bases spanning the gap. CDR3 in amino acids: CASSGVTGELFF. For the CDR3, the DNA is TGCGCCAGCAGCGGCGTCACCGGGGAGCTGTTTTTT.

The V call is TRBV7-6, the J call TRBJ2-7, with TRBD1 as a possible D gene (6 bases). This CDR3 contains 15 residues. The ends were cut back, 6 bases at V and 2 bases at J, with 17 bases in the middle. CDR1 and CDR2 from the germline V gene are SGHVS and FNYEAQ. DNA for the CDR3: TGTGCCAGCAGGTTCCGGGACACTTGGCCCTACGAGCAGTACTTC. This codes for CASRFRDTWPYEQYF.

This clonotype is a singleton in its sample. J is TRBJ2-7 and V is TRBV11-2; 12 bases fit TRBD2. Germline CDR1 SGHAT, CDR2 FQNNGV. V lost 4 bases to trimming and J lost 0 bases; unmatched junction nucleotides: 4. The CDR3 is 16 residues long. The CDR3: CASSSWTSGTSYEQYF. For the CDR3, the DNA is TGTGCCAGCAGCTCCTGGACTAGCGGGACCTCCTACGAGCAGTACTTC.

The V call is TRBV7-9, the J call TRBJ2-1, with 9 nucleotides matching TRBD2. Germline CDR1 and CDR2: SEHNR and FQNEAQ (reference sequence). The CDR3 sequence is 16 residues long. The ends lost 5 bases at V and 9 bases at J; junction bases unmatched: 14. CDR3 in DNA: TGTGCCAGCAGCGGATCCGCCGGGACTAGCTCCGGTGAGCAGTTCTTC. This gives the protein CASSGSAGTSSGEQFF.

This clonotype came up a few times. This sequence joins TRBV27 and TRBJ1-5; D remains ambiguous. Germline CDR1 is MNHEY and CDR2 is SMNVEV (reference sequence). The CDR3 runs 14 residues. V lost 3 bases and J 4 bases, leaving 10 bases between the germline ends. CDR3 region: CASSFGPGNQPQHF. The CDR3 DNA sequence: TGTGCCAGCAGTTTTGGTCCGGGAAATCAGCCCCAGCATTTT.

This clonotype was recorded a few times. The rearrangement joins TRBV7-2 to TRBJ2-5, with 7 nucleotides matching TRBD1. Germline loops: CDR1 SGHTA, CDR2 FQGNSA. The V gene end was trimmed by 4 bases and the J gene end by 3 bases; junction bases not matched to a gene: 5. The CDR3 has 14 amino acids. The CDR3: CASSSGDREETQYF. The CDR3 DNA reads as TGTGCCAGCAGCTCCGGGGACAGAGAAGAGACCCAGTACTTC.

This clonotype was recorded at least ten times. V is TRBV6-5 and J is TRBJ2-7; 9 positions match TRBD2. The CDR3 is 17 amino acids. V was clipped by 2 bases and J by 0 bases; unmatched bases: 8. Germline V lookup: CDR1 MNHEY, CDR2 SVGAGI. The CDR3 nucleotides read TGTGCCAGCAGTTACACCTGGACTAGCGCTAGCTCCTACGAGCAGTACTTC. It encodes CASSYTWTSASSYEQYF.

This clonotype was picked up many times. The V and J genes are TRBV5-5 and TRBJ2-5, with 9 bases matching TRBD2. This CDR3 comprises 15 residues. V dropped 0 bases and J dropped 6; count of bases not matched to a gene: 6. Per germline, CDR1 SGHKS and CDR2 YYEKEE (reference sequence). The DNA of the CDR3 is TGTGCCAGCAGCTTGGGGGATAGCGGGAGTCAGACCCAGTACTTC. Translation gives CASSLGDSGSQTQYF.

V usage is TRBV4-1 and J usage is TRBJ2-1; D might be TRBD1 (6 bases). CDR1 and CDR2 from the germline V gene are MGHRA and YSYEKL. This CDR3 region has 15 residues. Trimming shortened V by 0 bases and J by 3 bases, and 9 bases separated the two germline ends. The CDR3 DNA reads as TGCGCCAGCAGCCAAGACAGGGGCGACTACAATGAGCAGTTCTTC. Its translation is CASSQDRGDYNEQFF.

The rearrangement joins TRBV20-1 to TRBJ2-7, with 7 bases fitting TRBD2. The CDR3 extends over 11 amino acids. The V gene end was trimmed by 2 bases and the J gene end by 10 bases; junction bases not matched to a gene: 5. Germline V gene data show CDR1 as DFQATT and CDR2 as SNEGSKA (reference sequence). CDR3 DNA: TGCAGTGCTAGATGGGAGGGCCTCCAGTACTTC. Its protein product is CSARWEGLQYF.

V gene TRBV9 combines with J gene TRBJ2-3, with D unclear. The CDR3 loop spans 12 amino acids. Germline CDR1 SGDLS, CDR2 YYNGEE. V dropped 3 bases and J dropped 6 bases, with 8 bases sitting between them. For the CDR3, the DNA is TGTGCCAGCAGCGACAGCGCCGATACGCAGTATTTT. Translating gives CASSDSADTQYF.

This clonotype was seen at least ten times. The chain's CDR3 is CASSQDHPGLTSYEQYF. The CDR3 DNA reads as TGCGCCAGCAGCCAAGATCACCCGGGACTCACCTCCTACGAGCAGTACTTC. V gene TRBV4-1 combines with J gene TRBJ2-7, with D possibly being TRBD2 (6 bases). The CDR3 is 17 amino acids. Trimming cost V 0 bases and J 0 bases, with 15 bases left between them. Germline CDR1 and CDR2: MGHRA and YSYEKL.